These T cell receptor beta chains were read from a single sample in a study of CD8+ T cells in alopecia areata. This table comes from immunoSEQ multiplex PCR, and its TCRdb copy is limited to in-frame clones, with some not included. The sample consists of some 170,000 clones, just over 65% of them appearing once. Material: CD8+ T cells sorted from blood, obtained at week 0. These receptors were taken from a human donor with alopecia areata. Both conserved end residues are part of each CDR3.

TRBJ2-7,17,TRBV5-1,CASSLGTGESPFYEQYF
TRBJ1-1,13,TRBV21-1,CASSRRANTEAFF
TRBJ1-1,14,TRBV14,CASSPTGTGTEAFF
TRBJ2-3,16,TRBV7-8,CASSGDRGLSTDTQYF
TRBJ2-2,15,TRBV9,CASSVASGNTGELFF
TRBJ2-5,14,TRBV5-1,CASSSAGSEETQYF
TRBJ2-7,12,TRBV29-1,CSVGTLSYEQYF
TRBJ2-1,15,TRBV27,CASSADGSSYNEQFF
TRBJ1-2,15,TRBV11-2,CASSSGDGDLYGYTF
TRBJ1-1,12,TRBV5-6,CASSLVLTEAFF
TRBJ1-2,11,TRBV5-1,CASSRGQGYTF
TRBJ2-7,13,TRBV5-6,CASSSSPGYEQYF
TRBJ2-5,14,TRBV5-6,CASSLADTPGTQYF
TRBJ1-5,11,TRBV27,CASGVTGGEHF
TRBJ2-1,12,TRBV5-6,CASSLDGSEQFF
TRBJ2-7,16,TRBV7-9,CASSLAAGGTPYEQYF
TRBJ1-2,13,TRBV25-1,CASRQSREEGYTF
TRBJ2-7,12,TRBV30,CAWSKDGGEQYF
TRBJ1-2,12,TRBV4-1,CASWTPGYGYTF
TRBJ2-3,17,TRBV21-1,CASSKGLMDTRTDTQYF
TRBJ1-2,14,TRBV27,CASSFQGLNYGYTF
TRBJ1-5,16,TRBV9,CASSVGDGAYRQPQHF
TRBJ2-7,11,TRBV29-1,CSVLYIGEQYF
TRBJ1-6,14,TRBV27,CASSLEGSGSPLHF
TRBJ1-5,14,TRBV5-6,CASSSGFWGQPQHF
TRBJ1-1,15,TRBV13,CASSFGGAGVFEAFF
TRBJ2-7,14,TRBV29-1,CSVEGTGESYEQYF
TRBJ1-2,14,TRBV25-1,CASSGLATGNGYTF
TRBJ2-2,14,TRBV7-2,CASSFYLASGELFF
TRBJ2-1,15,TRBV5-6,CASRSDPDSYNEQFF
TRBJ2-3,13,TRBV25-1,CASSEVRPDTQYF
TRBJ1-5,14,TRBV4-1,CASSHGYSNQPQHF
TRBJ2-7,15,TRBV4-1,CASSQVGTGGYEQYF
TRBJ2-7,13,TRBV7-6,CASSLAGTYEQYF
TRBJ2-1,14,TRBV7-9,CASASLDRYNEQFF
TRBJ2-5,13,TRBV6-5,CASSYLLGETQYF
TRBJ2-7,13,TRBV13,CASSLGLVYEQYF
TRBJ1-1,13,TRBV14,CASSQGVNTEAFF
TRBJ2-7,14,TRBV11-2,CASSYGGRLPEQYF
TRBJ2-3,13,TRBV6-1,CASSEQNTDTQYF
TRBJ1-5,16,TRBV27,CASSLRRMGGNQPQHF
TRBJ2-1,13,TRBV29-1,CSAATGSYNEQFF
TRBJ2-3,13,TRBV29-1,CSAEVVEVDTQYF